This TCR beta chain was retrieved from a study of blood T cell repertoires in COVID-19. At the level of the study: Researchers got acute and convalescent COVID-19 samples from the United States, Italy and Spain. From T cells, B-cell-depleted T cells, or PBMCs came the material, which was cDNA or gDNA.

Authors' analysis steps: Cell counts per sample came from amplifying reference gene primers. Profiled with immunoSEQ multiplex PCR; TCRdb holds only in-frame clones, not every one. Clone size and V and J calls were adopted from that table, with D and trimming inferred from the DNA. The sample lists roughly 670,000 clones; 75% to 90% were seen once. The germline V and J ends were trimmed by 7 bases and 7 bases, with 10 bases remaining between them. The CDR3 totals 11 residues. Germline CDR1 reads MNHNY; CDR2 reads SVGAGI (reference sequence). The rearrangement links TRBV6-6 to TRBJ1-1; the D is unclear. Sequencing input: peripheral blood. The sequence was obtained from a woman aged 18 to 35 with acute or convalescent COVID-19. CDR3 sequence: CASNIPFEAFF. The DNA of the CDR3 is TGTGCCAGCAATATTCCTTTTGAAGCTTTCTTT.